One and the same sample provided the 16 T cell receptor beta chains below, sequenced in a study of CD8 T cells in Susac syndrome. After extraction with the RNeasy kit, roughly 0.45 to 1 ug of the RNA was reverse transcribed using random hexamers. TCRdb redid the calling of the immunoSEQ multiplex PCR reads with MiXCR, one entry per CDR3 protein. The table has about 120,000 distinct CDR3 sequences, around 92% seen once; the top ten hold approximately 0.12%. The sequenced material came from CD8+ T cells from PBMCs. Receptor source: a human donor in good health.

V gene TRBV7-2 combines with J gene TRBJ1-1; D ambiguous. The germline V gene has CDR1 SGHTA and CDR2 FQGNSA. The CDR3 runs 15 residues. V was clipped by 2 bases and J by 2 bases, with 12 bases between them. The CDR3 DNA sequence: TGTGCCAGCAGCTTAAAGCCAGCTCACAACACTGAAGCTTTCTTT. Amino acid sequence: CASSLKPAHNTEAFF.

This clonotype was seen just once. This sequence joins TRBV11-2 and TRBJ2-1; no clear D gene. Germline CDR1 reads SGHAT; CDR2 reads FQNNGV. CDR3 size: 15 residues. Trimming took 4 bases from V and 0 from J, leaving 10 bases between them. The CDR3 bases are TGTGCCAGCAGCTATCGGGTGACCTCCTACAATGAGCAGTTCTTC. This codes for CASSYRVTSYNEQFF.

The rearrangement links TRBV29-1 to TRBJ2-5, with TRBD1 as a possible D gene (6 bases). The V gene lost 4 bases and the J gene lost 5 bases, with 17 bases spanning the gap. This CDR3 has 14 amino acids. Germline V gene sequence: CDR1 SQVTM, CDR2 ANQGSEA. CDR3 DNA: TGCAGCGTTGCGAACAAGGCCAGGGGTGAGACCCAGTACTTC. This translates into CSVANKARGETQYF.

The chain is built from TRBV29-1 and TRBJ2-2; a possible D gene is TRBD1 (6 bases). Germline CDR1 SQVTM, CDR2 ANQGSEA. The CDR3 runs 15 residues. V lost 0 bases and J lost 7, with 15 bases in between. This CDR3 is CSVEDHPGAGGELFF. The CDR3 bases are TGCAGCGTTGAAGATCACCCAGGGGCCGGCGGGGAGCTGTTTTTT.

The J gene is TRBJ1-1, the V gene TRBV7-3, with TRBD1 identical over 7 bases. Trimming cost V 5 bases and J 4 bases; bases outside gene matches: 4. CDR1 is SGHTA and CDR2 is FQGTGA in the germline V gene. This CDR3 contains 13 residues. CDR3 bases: TGTGCCAGCAGCATAAGGGGGCCCACTGAAGCTTTCTTT. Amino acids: CASSIRGPTEAFF.

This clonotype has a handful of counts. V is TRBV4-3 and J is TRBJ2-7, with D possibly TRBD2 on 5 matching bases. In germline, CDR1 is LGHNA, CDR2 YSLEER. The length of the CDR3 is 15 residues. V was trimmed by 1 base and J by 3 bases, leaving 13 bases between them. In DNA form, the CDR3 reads TGCGCCAGCAGCCAAGTTCTAGAGGGTTACTACGAGCAGTACTTC. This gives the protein CASSQVLEGYYEQYF.

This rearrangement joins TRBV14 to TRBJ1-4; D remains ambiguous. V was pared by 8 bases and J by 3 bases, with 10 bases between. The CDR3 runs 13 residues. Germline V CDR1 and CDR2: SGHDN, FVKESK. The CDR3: CASPLKANEKLFF. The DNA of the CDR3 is TGTGCCAGCCCACTTAAGGCTAATGAAAAACTGTTTTTT.

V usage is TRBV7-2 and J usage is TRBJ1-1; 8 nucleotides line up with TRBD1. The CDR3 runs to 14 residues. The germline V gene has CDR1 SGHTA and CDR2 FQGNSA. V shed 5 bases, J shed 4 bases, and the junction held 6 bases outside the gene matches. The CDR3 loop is CASSTAGGITEAFF. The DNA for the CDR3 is TGTGCCAGCAGCACTGCAGGGGGCATCACTGAAGCTTTCTTT.

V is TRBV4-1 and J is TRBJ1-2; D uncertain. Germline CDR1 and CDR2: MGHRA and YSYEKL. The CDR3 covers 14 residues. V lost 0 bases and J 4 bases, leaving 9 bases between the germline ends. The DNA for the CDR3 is TGCGCCAGCAGCCAAGAACTCGTGGGCTATGGCTACACCTTC. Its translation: CASSQELVGYGYTF.

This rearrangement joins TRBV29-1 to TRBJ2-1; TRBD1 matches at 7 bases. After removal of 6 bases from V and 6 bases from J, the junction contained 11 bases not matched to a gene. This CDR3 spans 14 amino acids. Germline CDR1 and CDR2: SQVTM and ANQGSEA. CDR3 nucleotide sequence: TGCAGCGTAGATACAGGGGCCGCCGGCAATGAGCAGTTCTTC. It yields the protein CSVDTGAAGNEQFF.

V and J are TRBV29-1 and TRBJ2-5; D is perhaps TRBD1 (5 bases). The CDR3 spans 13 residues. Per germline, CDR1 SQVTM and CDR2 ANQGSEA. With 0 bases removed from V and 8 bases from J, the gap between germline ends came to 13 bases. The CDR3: CSVEEADSYTQYF. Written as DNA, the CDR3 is TGCAGCGTTGAAGAGGCCGACAGCTACACCCAGTACTTC.

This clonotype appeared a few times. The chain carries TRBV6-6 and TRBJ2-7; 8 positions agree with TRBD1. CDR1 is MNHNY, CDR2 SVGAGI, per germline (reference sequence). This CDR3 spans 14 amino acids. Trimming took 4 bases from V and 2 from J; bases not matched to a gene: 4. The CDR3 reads CASSLDRGAYEQYF. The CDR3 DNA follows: TGTGCCAGCAGTTTAGACAGGGGAGCCTACGAGCAGTACTTC.

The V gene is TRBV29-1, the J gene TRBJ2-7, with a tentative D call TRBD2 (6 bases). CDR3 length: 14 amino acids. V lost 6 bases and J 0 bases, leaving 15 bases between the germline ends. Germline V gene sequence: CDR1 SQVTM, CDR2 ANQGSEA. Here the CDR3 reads CSVLSGLHSYEQYF. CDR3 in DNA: TGCAGCGTCTTGAGCGGGCTTCACTCCTACGAGCAGTACTTC.

This chain's CDR3 is CATSGGSSYNEQFF. The CDR3 DNA sequence: TGTGCCACCAGTGGAGGAAGCTCCTACAATGAGCAGTTCTTC. The rearrangement uses TRBV24-1 and TRBJ2-1; no clear D gene. The CDR3 contains 14 residues. The germline gives CDR1 KGHDR, CDR2 SFDVKD. V was trimmed by 5 bases and J by 0 bases, leaving 7 bases between them.

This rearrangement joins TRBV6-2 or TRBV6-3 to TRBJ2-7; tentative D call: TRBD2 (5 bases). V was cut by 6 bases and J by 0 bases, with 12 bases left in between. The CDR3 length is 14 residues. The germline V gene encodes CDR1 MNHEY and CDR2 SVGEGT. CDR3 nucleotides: TGTGCCAGCAGCCGCCGGAGGCCCTCCTACGAGCAGTACTTC. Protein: CASSRRRPSYEQYF.

The CDR3 protein is CASSPTSGRGQETQYF. The CDR3 DNA sequence: TGCGCCAGCAGCCCTACTAGCGGGAGGGGACAAGAGACCCAGTACTTC. The chain links TRBV5-1 to TRBJ2-5; TRBD2 aligns across 13 bases. The CDR3 spans 16 residues. CDR1 and CDR2 (germline): SGHRS, YFSETQ. J lost 2 bases, V lost 4 bases, and 5 bases had no gene match.